Shown below are 25 T cell receptor beta chains from a single sample sequenced in a study. TCRdb analysed the 5' RACE reads with MiXCR anew, one entry per CDR3 protein. Of approximately 44,000 distinct CDR3 sequences in the sample, roughly 29% were seen once. Sequencing was carried out using memory CD4+ T cells sorted from a lymph node. The subset was: memory CD4+ T cells, CD4+CD45RO+CD25-. These receptors were obtained from a female donor with breast cancer.

This clonotype was detected only a few times. The chain employs TRBV5-4 and TRBJ2-3; 7 bases map to TRBD2. Trimming at V came to 5 bases and at J to 2 bases, leaving 2 bases not matched to a gene. The CDR3 is made up of 13 amino acids. In germline, CDR1 is SGHNT, CDR2 YYREEE (reference sequence). Here the CDR3 DNA reads TGTGCCAGCAGGGGAGGGGCCACAGATACGCAGTATTTT. Encoded protein: CASRGGATDTQYF.

The J gene is TRBJ2-7, the V gene TRBV20-1; D unclear. The germline V and J ends were trimmed by 0 bases and 4 bases, with 4 bases remaining between them. This CDR3 spans 11 amino acids. Germline V gives CDR1 DFQATT, CDR2 SNEGSKA (reference sequence). The CDR3 nucleotides read TGCAGTGCTAGAGAAGTGTACGAGCAGTACTTC. Translated, it gives CSAREVYEQYF.

The rearrangement links TRBV6-1 to TRBJ2-7; a weak D match, TRBD2 (6 bases). The CDR3 has 14 residues. Germline CDR1 MNHNS, CDR2 SASEGT. V lost 6 bases and J 9 bases, leaving 21 bases between the germline ends. CDR3 in DNA: TGTGCCAGCAGCCGGGGGAACGACGTTGGCGGGCAGTACTTC. This translates into CASSRGNDVGGQYF.

This clonotype has more than one count but fewer than ten. V is TRBV9 and J is TRBJ2-7; a possible D gene is TRBD2 (6 bases). The germline gives CDR1 SGDLS, CDR2 YYNGEE. CDR3 length equals 16 residues. Between the trimmed V and J ends, which lost 4 bases and 4 bases, there was a span of 21 bases. This CDR3 reads CASSSRPDGRLYEQYF. The CDR3 DNA follows: TGTGCCAGCAGCTCTCGACCCGACGGGAGACTTTACGAGCAGTACTTC.

V and J are TRBV20-1 and TRBJ2-7; 14 positions match TRBD2. Germline assignment: CDR1 DFQATT and CDR2 SNEGSKA (reference sequence). The CDR3 covers 14 residues. V trimming: 6 bases; J trimming: 9 bases; junction bases outside the gene matches: 10. Here the CDR3 reads CSAPGGTSGSLQYF. The CDR3 nucleotides read TGCAGTGCACCCGGGGGGACTAGCGGGAGTCTGCAGTACTTC.

This clonotype has only one observation. The chain employs TRBV6-6 and TRBJ2-1, with D unclear. CDR1 and CDR2 from the germline V gene are MNHNY and SVGAGI (reference sequence). V was clipped by 0 bases and J by 5 bases, with 14 bases between them. CDR3 length: 16 amino acids. CDR3 DNA sequence: TGTGCCAGCAGTTACTCGATCCTAGGTATAGACAATGAGCAGTTCTTC. This gives the protein CASSYSILGIDNEQFF.

This rearrangement joins TRBV7-9 to TRBJ1-1; 7 nucleotides align to TRBD1. Per the germline V gene, CDR1 is SEHNR and CDR2 is FQNEAQ (reference sequence). The CDR3 loop spans 17 amino acids. The V and J ends lost 4 bases and 5 bases, in that order; junction bases with no gene match: 16. CDR3 region: CASSSPYIDSQGTEAFF. Here the CDR3 DNA reads TGTGCCAGCAGCTCGCCATATATAGACTCACAGGGGACTGAAGCTTTCTTT.

The chain uses TRBV7-9 and TRBJ1-1; TRBD1 is a possible D gene (5 bases). Germline lookup yields CDR1 SEHNR and CDR2 FQNEAQ (reference sequence). Trimming pared 5 bases from V and 3 bases from J, leaving 22 bases between. The CDR3 is 17 residues long. CDR3 in amino acids: CASSLDSFWGGDTEAFF. DNA for the CDR3: TGTGCCAGCAGCCTTGACAGTTTCTGGGGGGGGGACACTGAAGCTTTCTTT.

The chain joins TRBV12-3 or TRBV12-4 to TRBJ2-1, with 8 bases fitting TRBD2. Trimming at V came to 3 bases and at J to 7 bases, leaving 8 bases not matched to a gene. The CDR3 extends over 15 amino acids. This chain's CDR3 is CASSFWTGRANEQFF. CDR3 coding DNA: TGTGCCAGCAGTTTTTGGACCGGGAGGGCTAATGAGCAGTTCTTC.

By share, this clonotype counts as medium-sized. The chain couples TRBV12-3 or TRBV12-4 to TRBJ2-7; 8 positions agree with TRBD2. CDR3 length: 14 amino acids. V shed 6 bases and J 4 bases; nucleotides not matched to a gene: 8. The CDR3 spells CASRRAGVGYEQYF. CDR3 sequence (DNA): TGTGCCAGCAGGAGAGCGGGAGTGGGTTACGAGCAGTACTTC.

This chain joins TRBV4-1 and TRBJ2-1; D not resolved. Trimming took off 1 base at V and 6 bases at J, with 10 bases between the two ends. The CDR3 length is 14 residues. CDR1 MGHRA and CDR2 YSYEKL come from the germline V gene. The CDR3 DNA sequence: TGCGCCAGCAGCCAAGTAGCCCTCGGCAATGAGCAGTTCTTC. Its protein is CASSQVALGNEQFF.

This chain connects TRBV5-1 to TRBJ1-2; D gene unclear. V was pared by 0 bases and J by 4 bases, with 10 bases between. In germline, CDR1 is SGHRS, CDR2 YFSETQ. CDR3 size: 14 residues. The CDR3 nucleotides read TGCGCCAGCAGCTTGGGCCGACCCCCCTATGGCTACACCTTC. It specifies CASSLGRPPYGYTF.

This clonotype was counted a few times. The chain joins TRBV4-1 to TRBJ1-2, with no clear D. Germline V gene data show CDR1 as MGHRA and CDR2 as YSYEKL. V was trimmed by 1 base and J by 3 bases, leaving 6 bases between them. CDR3 length equals 13 residues. The CDR3 nucleotides read TGCGCCAGCAGCCAAGTCCGAGACTATGGCTACACCTTC. Encoded protein: CASSQVRDYGYTF.

V and J are TRBV6-6 and TRBJ2-3; TRBD2 matches at 11 bases. With 4 bases clipped from V and 2 bases from J, the junction kept 5 bases outside the gene matches. Germline CDR1 reads MNHNY; CDR2 reads SVGAGI (reference sequence). The CDR3 extends over 16 amino acids. The CDR3 is CASSSLAGAYTDTQYF. CDR3 bases: TGTGCCAGCAGTTCACTAGCGGGGGCATACACAGATACGCAGTATTTT.

This clonotype was picked up a small number of times. The rearrangement links TRBV12-1 to TRBJ1-1; the D call TRBD1 from the table was never checked on the DNA. TRBV12-1 is marked as a pseudogene. The CDR3 is 14 amino acids. CDR3 loop: CASLPSPGFCEAFF. The CDR3 nucleotides are TGTGCCAGCCTACCTTCGCCGGGCTTTTGTGAAGCTTTCTTT.

The gene calls are TRBV7-6 and TRBJ2-1, with 8 bases aligning to TRBD2. The CDR3 consists of 16 residues. V gave up 2 bases and J gave up 2 bases; unmatched junction bases: 5. Germline assignment: CDR1 SGHVS and CDR2 FNYEAQ. The CDR3 DNA is TGTGCCAGCAGCTTAAAGAGCGGGGGTACCTACAATGAGCAGTTCTTC. Its translation: CASSLKSGGTYNEQFF.

This clonotype was counted a few times. V usage is TRBV7-2 and J usage is TRBJ1-6, with D perhaps matching TRBD1 (5 bases). Germline-derived CDR1 and CDR2 are SGHTA and FQGNSA. The CDR3 extends over 16 amino acids. V was shortened by 5 bases and J by 9 bases, with 20 bases between the two germline ends. The CDR3 coding sequence is TGTGCCAGCAGCCGCCTGGGGGGGGATTTTAGTTCACCCCTCCACTTT. Its protein product is CASSRLGGDFSSPLHF.

This clonotype was seen more than once but under ten times. Germline is not matched at one junction end, which may reflect a read error. V is TRBV6-2 or TRBV6-3 and J is TRBJ2-5; no firm D call. In germline, CDR1 is MNHEY, CDR2 SVGEGT. This CDR3 comprises 15 residues. The CDR3 sequence is CAGSWKRVGRETQYF. The CDR3 DNA follows: TGTGCCGGCAGTTGGAAACGGGTCGGACGGGAGACCCAGTACTTC.

This clonotype appeared a few times. The chain combines TRBV20-1 with TRBJ1-5; 7 positions match TRBD1. CDR1 is DFQATT, CDR2 SNEGSKA, per germline (reference sequence). Trimming removed 2 bases from V and 6 bases from J; junction bases left unmatched: 13. This CDR3 has 16 residues. The DNA of the CDR3 is TGCAGTGCTAGAAGCGGGTCGGCAGGGGGAAGTCAGCCCCAGCATTTT. Its protein product is CSARSGSAGGSQPQHF.

This clonotype was found many times. The rearrangement joins TRBV29-1 to TRBJ2-7; TRBD2 agrees at 9 bases. Germline V CDR1 and CDR2: SQVTM, ANQGSEA. The CDR3 runs to 12 residues. The ends lost 3 bases at V and 5 bases at J; junction bases unmatched: 2. The CDR3 coding sequence is TGCAGCGTTGACGCGGGAGGGAACGAGCAGTACTTC. Translation gives CSVDAGGNEQYF.

This clonotype was seen a few times. This sequence joins TRBV12-3 or TRBV12-4 and TRBJ2-2, with D unresolved. The CDR3 has 14 residues. V lost 6 bases and J lost 5, with 13 bases in between. CDR3 nucleotide sequence: TGTGCCAGCAGAGCTTCGATAGGGACCGGGGAGCTGTTTTTT. It yields the protein CASRASIGTGELFF.

This clonotype has more than one count but fewer than ten. The chain couples TRBV9 to TRBJ1-6; no firm D call. CDR1 is SGDLS, CDR2 YYNGEE, per germline. The CDR3 sequence is 13 residues long. V lost 0 bases, J lost 8 bases, and 6 bases lay in between. This CDR3 is CASSVVEDSPLHF. CDR3 DNA: TGTGCCAGCAGCGTAGTGGAAGATTCACCCCTCCACTTT.

The V and J genes are TRBV4-3 and TRBJ2-1; D may be TRBD2 (5 bases). CDR3 length equals 14 residues. V was cut by 5 bases and J by 4 bases, with 12 bases left in between. Germline CDR1 reads LGHNA; CDR2 reads YSLEER. The CDR3 sequence is CASSSQPGYNEQFF. For the CDR3, the DNA is TGCGCCAGCAGCTCTCAACCGGGGTACAATGAGCAGTTCTTC.

This clonotype has only a few counts. The rearrangement joins TRBV24-1 to TRBJ2-2; D uncertain. CDR3 length: 13 residues. From germline, CDR1 is KGHDR and CDR2 SFDVKD. Trimming stripped 7 bases from V and 5 bases from J, with 10 bases between. The CDR3 is CATSEIGTGELFF. The CDR3 DNA is TGTGCCACCAGCGAAATTGGGACCGGGGAGCTGTTTTTT.

This chain links TRBV5-3 with TRBJ2-3; TRBD2 matches at 10 bases. TRBV5-3 carries the ORF label, with uncertain function. This CDR3 has 20 amino acids. After removal of 7 bases from V and 2 bases from J, the junction contained 22 bases not matched to a gene. The CDR3 sequence: CARQRTGVLLAGLFTDTQYF. For the CDR3, the DNA is TGTGCCAGACAAAGGACTGGGGTTTTACTAGCGGGACTCTTCACAGATACGCAGTATTTT.